This T cell receptor (beta chain) was captured by sequencing in a study of OX40 agonist ivuxolimab in advanced cancers. The wider study: Therapy given before enrollment (anti-PD-1, anti-PD-L1 or anti-CTLA-4) was allowed, and 40% to 45% had some.

Profiling relied on immunoSEQ multiplex PCR, and the TCRdb table lists in-frame clones only, not all of them. This table holds tens of thousands of clones, roughly 91% found once. The CDR3 extends over 15 amino acids. V trimming: 6 bases; J trimming: 5 bases; junction bases outside the gene matches: 12. CDR1 SNHLY and CDR2 FYNNEI come from the germline V gene. The rearrangement joins TRBV2 to TRBJ2-5; TRBD1 agrees at 7 bases. This receptor was taken from an adult with an advanced solid tumor such as melanoma, head and neck, liver or kidney cancer. The sequences come from CD4+ or CD8+ T cells sorted from blood, collected in a trial of the OX40 agonist ivuxolimab. The CDR3 region is CASSLSRQGGETQYF. The CDR3 region has the DNA TGTGCCAGCAGCCTCTCCCGACAGGGCGGGGAGACCCAGTACTTC.